One sample yielded the 11 T cell receptor beta chains listed below, sequenced in a study of blood T cell repertoires in COVID-19. Profiling relied on immunoSEQ multiplex PCR, and the TCRdb table lists in-frame clones only, not all of them. Of 35,000 to 50,000 clones in the sample, roughly 85% were seen once. Sequences were obtained from peripheral blood. Every receptor here comes from a man aged 60-69 years with acute or convalescent COVID-19.

This CDR3 reads CASSLGQGANIQYF. The CDR3 DNA follows: TGTGCCAGCAGCTTGGGACAGGGGGCCAACATTCAGTACTTC. The rearrangement uses TRBV7-9 and TRBJ2-4, with 12 bases identical to TRBD1. Germline values: CDR1 SEHNR, CDR2 FQNEAQ (reference sequence). CDR3 length equals 14 residues. The V segment lost 3 bases and the J segment 7 bases; nucleotides outside the gene matches: 1.

The chain has TRBV18 and TRBJ1-5, with unresolved D. This CDR3 contains 14 residues. Trimming removed 3 bases from V and 0 bases from J, with 6 bases in between. Germline-derived CDR1 and CDR2 are KGHSH and LQKENI. Written as DNA, the CDR3 is TGTGCCAGCTCACCCCGGGATAGCAATCAGCCCCAGCATTTT. Translated, it gives CASSPRDSNQPQHF.

This clone has a single count. The J gene is TRBJ1-1, the V gene TRBV6-2 or TRBV6-3; D is possibly TRBD1 (5 bases). V was cut by 4 bases and J by 4 bases, with 13 bases left in between. This CDR3 has 14 residues. The germline CDR1 and CDR2 sequences are MNHEY and SVGEGT. The CDR3 nucleotides read TGTGCCAGCAGTTCCCGGAGGGGTGGCACTGAAGCTTTCTTT. This encodes CASSSRRGGTEAFF.

This clone is a singleton in its sample. The rearrangement links TRBV30 to TRBJ1-2; tentatively, D is TRBD1 (6 bases). With 0 bases removed from V and 5 bases from J, the gap between germline ends came to 10 bases. Germline V gene lookup returns CDR1 GTSNPN and CDR2 SVGIG (reference sequence). The CDR3 runs 13 residues. CDR3 region: CAWSVQGFYGYTF. CDR3 nucleotides: TGTGCCTGGAGTGTACAGGGATTTTATGGCTACACCTTC.

The gene calls are TRBV9 and TRBJ1-4; no firm D call. The germline V and J ends were trimmed by 0 bases and 4 bases, with 7 bases remaining between them. Germline CDR1 is SGDLS and CDR2 is YYNGEE. This CDR3 comprises 14 residues. The DNA of the CDR3 is TGTGCCAGCAGCGTAGACCAGATTAATGAAAAACTGTTTTTT. It specifies CASSVDQINEKLFF.

The chain employs TRBV19 and TRBJ1-1; D remains ambiguous. The CDR3 length is 12 residues. Germline CDR1 reads LNHDA; CDR2 reads SQIVND (reference sequence). The V end was cut by 4 bases, the J end by 2 bases, with 5 bases between. CDR3 sequence reads: CASSTVNTEAFF. The CDR3, as DNA: TGTGCCAGTAGTACAGTTAACACTGAAGCTTTCTTT.

The chain has TRBV20-1 and TRBJ1-2, with 7 bases that match TRBD1. CDR1 is DFQATT and CDR2 is SNEGSKA in the germline V gene (reference sequence). The CDR3 loop spans 11 amino acids. Trimming cost V 4 bases and J 8 bases; bases outside gene matches: 4. CDR3 in amino acids: CSAIRQGGYTF. Written as DNA, the CDR3 is TGCAGTGCTATCCGACAGGGAGGCTACACCTTC.

V gene TRBV30 combines with J gene TRBJ1-3; D uncertain. The CDR3 is 15 residues long. Germline V CDR1 and CDR2: GTSNPN, SVGIG (reference sequence). The V and J ends lost 4 bases and 0 bases respectively, with 13 bases between them. The CDR3 sequence is CAWTAVGLSGNTIYF. CDR3 coding DNA: TGTGCCTGGACGGCGGTTGGCCTCTCTGGAAACACCATATATTTT. Looking up the rest from reference TRBV30 and TRBJ1-3 gives the full variable domain: SQTIHQWPATLVQPVGSPLSLECTVEGTSNPNLYWYRQAAGRGLQLLFYSVGIGQISSEVPQNLSASRPQDRQFILSSKKLLLSDSGFYLCAWTAVGLSGNTIYFGEGSWLTVV.

The chain recombines TRBV5-8 with TRBJ1-2, with TRBD1 matching over 11 bases. The CDR3 has 18 residues. J gave up 2 bases and V 4 bases, and 13 bases lay outside the gene matches. CDR1 SGHTS and CDR2 YDEGEE come from the germline V gene. The CDR3 nucleotides read TGTGCCAGCAGCGAGTTGCGGGACAGGGGGTCCAAAAACTATGGCTACACCTTC. Amino acids: CASSELRDRGSKNYGYTF.

The chain employs TRBV28 and TRBJ1-2; TRBD1 agrees at 8 bases. Germline V gene data show CDR1 as MDHEN and CDR2 as SYDVKM. The ends lost 7 bases at V and 6 bases at J; junction bases unmatched: 7. This CDR3 has 13 amino acids. The CDR3 loop reads CASTERQGNGYTF. In DNA, the CDR3 is TGTGCCAGCACCGAACGACAGGGGAATGGCTACACCTTC.

This rearrangement joins TRBV12-3 or TRBV12-4 to TRBJ1-2; tentative D call: TRBD1 (5 bases). Trimming took off 4 bases at V and 2 bases at J, with 8 bases between the two ends. The CDR3 is 13 amino acids. DNA of the CDR3: TGTGCCAGCAGTTCGGACAAGAACTATGGCTACACCTTC. Residues: CASSSDKNYGYTF.